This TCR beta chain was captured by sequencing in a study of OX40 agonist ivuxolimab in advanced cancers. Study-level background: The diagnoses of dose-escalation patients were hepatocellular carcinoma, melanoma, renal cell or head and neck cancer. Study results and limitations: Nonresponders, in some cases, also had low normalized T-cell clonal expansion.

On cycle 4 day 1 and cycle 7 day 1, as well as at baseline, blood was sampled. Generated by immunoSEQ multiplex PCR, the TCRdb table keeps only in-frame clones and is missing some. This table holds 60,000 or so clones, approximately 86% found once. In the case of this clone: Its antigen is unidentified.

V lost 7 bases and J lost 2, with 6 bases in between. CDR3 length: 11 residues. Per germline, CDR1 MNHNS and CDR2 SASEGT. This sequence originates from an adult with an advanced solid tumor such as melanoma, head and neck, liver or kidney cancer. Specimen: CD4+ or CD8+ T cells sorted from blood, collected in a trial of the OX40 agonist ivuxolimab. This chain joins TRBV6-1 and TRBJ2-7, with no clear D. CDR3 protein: CASTLAYEQYF. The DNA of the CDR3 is TGTGCCAGCACCCTAGCCTACGAGCAGTACTTC.